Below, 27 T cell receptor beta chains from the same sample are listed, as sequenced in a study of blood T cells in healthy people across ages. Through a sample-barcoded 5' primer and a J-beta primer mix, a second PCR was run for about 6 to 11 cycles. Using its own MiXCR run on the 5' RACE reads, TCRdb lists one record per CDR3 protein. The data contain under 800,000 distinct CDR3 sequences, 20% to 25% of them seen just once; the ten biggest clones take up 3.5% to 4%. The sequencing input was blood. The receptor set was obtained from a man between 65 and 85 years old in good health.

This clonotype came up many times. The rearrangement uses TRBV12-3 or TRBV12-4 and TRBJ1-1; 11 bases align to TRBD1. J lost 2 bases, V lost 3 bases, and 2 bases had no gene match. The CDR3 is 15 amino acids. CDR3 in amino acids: CASSLGTGGNTEAFF. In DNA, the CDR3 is TGTGCCAGCAGTTTGGGGACAGGGGGAAACACTGAAGCTTTCTTT.

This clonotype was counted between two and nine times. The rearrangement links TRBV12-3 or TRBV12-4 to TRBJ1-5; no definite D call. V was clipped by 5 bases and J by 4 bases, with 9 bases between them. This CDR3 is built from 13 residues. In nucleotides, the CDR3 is TGTGCCAGCAGTCCCATTATGAATCAGCCCCAGCATTTT. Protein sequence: CASSPIMNQPQHF.

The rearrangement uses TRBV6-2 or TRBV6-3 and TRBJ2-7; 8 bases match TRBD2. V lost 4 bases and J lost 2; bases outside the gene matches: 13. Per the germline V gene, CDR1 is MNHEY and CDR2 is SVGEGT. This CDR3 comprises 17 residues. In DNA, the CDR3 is TGTGCCAGCAGTTCTCCCGGGGGGACTAGAACCACCTACGAGCAGTACTTC. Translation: CASSSPGGTRTTYEQYF.

The CDR3 DNA sequence: TGTGCCAGCAGTGGGCTCGAGGGGAAGGGTGAGCAGTTCTTC. Its translation is CASSGLEGKGEQFF. The chain is built from TRBV25-1 and TRBJ2-1; D may be TRBD1 or TRBD2 (5 bases each). The CDR3 extends over 14 amino acids. The germline V gene has CDR1 MGHDK and CDR2 SYGVNS. Between the trimmed V and J ends, which lost 4 bases and 9 bases, there was a span of 16 bases.

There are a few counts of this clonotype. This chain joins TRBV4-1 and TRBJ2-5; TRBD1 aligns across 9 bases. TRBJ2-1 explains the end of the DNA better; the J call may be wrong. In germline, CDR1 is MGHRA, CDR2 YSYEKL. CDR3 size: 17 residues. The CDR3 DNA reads TGCGCCAGCAGCCAAGATACGGGACAGGGCTACCACAATGAGCAGTTCTTC. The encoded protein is CASSQDTGQGYHNEQFF.

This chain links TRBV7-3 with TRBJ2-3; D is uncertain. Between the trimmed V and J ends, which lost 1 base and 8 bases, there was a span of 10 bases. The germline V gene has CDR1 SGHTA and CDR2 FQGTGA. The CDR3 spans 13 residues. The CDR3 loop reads CASSLSSGSTQYF. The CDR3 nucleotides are TGTGCCAGCAGCTTAAGCTCGGGCTCTACGCAGTATTTT. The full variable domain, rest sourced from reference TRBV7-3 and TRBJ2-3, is GAGVSQTPSNKVTEKGKYVELRCDPISGHTALYWYRQSLGQGPEFLIYFQGTGAADDSGLPNDRFFAVRPEGSVSTLKIQRTERGDSAVYLCASSLSSGSTQYFGPGTRLTVL.

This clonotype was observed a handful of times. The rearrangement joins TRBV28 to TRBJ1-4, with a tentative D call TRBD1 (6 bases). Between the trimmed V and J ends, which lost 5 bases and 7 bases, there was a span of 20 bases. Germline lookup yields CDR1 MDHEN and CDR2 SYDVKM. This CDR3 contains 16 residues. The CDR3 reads CASSQSTGKLREKLFF. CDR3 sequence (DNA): TGTGCCAGCAGTCAATCTACAGGGAAATTGCGTGAAAAACTGTTTTTT.

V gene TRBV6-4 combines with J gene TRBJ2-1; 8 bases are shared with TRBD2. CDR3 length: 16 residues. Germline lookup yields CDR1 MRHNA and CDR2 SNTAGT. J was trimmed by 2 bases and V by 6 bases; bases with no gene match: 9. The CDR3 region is CASSLEAGAAYNEQFF. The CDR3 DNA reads TGTGCCAGCAGCCTTGAAGCGGGAGCCGCCTACAATGAGCAGTTCTTC.

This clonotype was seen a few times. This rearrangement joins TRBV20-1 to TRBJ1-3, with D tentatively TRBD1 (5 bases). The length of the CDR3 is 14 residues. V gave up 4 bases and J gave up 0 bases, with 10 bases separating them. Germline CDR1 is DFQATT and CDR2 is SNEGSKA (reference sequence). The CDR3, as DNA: TGCAGTGCTACCGCAGGGTTCTCTGGAAACACCATATATTTT. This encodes CSATAGFSGNTIYF.

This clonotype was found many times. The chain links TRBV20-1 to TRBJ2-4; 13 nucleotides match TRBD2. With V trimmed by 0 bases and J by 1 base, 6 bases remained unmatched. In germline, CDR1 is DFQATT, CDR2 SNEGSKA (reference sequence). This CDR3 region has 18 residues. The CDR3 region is CSARDELAGGQAKNIQYF. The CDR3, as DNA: TGCAGTGCTAGAGATGAACTAGCGGGAGGGCAGGCCAAAAACATTCAGTACTTC.

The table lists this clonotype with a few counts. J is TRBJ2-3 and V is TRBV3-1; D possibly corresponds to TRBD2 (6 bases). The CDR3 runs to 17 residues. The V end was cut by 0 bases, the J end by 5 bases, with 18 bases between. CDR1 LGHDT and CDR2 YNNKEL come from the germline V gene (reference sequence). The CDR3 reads CASSQETGVYIGDTQYF. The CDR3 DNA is TGTGCCAGCAGCCAAGAGACGGGAGTCTATATTGGAGATACGCAGTATTTT.

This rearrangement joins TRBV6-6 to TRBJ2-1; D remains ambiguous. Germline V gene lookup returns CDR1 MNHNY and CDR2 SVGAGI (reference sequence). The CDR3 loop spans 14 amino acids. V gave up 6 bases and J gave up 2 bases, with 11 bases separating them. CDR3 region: CASSLDGAYNEQFF. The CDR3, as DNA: TGTGCCAGCAGCCTGGATGGGGCCTACAATGAGCAGTTCTTC.

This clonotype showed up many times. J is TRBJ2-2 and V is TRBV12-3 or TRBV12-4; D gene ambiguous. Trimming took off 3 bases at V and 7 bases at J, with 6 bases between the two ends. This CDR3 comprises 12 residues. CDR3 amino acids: CASSLGYGELFF. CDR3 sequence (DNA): TGTGCCAGCAGTTTGGGGTACGGGGAGCTGTTTTTT.

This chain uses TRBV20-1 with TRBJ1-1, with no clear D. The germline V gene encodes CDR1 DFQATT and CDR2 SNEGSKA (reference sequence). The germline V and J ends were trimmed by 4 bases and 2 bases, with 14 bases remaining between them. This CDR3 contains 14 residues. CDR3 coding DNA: TGCAGTGCTACTTCAGGTGCTGGCAACACTGAAGCTTTCTTT. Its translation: CSATSGAGNTEAFF.

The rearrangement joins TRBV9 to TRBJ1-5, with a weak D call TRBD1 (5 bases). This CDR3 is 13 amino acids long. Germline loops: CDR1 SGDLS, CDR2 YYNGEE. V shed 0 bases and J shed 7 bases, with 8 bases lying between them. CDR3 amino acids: CASSVGGVQPQHF. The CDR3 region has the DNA TGTGCCAGCAGCGTAGGGGGCGTACAGCCCCAGCATTTT.

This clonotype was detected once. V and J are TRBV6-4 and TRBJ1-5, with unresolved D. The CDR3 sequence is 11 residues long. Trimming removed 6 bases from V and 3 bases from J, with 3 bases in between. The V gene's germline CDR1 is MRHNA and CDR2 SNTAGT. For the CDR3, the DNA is TGTGCCAGCAGGATCAATCAGCCCCAGCATTTT. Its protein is CASRINQPQHF.

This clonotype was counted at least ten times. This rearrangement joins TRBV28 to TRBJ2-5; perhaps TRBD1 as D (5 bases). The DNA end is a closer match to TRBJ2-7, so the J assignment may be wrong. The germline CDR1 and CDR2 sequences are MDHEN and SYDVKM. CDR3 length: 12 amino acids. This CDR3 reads CASSHDSYEQYF. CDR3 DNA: TGTGCCAGCAGTCACGACAGCTACGAGCAGTACTTC.

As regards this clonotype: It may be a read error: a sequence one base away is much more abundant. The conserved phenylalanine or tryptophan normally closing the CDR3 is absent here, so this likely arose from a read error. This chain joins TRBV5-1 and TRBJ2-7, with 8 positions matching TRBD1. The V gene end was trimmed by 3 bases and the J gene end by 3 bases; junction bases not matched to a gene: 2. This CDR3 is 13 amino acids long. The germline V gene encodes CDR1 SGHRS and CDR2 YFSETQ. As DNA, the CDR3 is TGCGCCAGCAGCTCAGGACAGGGCTACGAGCAGTACCTC. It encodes CASSSGQGYEQYL.

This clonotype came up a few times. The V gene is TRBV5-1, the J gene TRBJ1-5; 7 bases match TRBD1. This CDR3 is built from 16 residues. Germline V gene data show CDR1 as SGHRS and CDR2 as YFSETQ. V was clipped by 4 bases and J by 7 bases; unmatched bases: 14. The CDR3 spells CASSVGDRSQGQPQHF. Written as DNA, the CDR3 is TGCGCCAGCAGCGTTGGGGACAGATCCCAGGGGCAGCCCCAGCATTTT.

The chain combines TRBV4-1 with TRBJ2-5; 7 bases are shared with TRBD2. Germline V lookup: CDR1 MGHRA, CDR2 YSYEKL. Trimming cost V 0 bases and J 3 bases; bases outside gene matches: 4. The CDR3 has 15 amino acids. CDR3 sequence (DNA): TGCGCCAGCAGCCAAGATCATCGGGGGGAAGAGACCCAGTACTTC. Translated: CASSQDHRGEETQYF.

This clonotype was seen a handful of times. CDR3 in amino acids: CSARDSYRGWSGNTIYF. The DNA for the CDR3 is TGCAGTGCTAGAGATTCTTACAGGGGGTGGTCTGGAAACACCATATATTTT. V usage is TRBV20-1 and J usage is TRBJ1-3; 8 positions match TRBD1. Germline V gene sequence: CDR1 DFQATT, CDR2 SNEGSKA (reference sequence). The CDR3 length is 17 residues. V shed 0 bases and J 1 base; nucleotides not matched to a gene: 8.

This CDR3 reads CASSPGLLAGTDTQYF. Written as DNA, the CDR3 is TGTGCCAGCAGCCCAGGGCTACTAGCGGGCACAGATACGCAGTATTTT. The rearrangement uses TRBV7-2 and TRBJ2-3, with 8 nucleotides matching TRBD2. The V gene's germline CDR1 is SGHTA and CDR2 FQGNSA. V shed 5 bases and J 1 base; nucleotides not matched to a gene: 8. This CDR3 is built from 16 residues.

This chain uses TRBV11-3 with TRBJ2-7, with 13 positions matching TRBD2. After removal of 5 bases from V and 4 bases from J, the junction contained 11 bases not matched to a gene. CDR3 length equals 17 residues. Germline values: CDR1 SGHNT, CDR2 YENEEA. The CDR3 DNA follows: TGTGCCAGCAGCCCCGGGACTAGCGGGACCTTACGATACGAGCAGTACTTC. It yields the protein CASSPGTSGTLRYEQYF.

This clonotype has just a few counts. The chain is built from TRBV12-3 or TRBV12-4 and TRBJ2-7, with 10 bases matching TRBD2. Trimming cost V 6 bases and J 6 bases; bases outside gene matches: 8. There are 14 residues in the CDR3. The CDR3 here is CASREAGGPFEQYF. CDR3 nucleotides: TGTGCCAGCAGAGAAGCGGGAGGGCCGTTCGAGCAGTACTTC.

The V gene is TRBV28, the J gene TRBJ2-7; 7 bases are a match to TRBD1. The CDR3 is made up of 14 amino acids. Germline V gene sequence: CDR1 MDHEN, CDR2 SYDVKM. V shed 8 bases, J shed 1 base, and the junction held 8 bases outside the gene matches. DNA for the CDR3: TGTGCCAGCCGTAAAGGGGGCGCGTCCTACGAGCAGTACTTC. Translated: CASRKGGASYEQYF.

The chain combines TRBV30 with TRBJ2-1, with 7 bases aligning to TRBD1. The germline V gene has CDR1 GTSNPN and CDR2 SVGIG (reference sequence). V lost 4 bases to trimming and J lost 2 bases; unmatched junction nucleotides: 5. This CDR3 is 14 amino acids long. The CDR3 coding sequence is TGTGCCTGGAATGAGGGACAGCCCTACAATGAGCAGTTCTTC. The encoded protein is CAWNEGQPYNEQFF.

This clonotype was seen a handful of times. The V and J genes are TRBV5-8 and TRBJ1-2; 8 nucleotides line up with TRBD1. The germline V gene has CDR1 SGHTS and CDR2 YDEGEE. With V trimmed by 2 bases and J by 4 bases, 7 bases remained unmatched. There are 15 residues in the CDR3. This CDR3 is CASSLTGTGVYGYTF. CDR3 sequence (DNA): TGTGCCAGCAGCTTAACCGGGACAGGAGTCTATGGCTACACCTTC.